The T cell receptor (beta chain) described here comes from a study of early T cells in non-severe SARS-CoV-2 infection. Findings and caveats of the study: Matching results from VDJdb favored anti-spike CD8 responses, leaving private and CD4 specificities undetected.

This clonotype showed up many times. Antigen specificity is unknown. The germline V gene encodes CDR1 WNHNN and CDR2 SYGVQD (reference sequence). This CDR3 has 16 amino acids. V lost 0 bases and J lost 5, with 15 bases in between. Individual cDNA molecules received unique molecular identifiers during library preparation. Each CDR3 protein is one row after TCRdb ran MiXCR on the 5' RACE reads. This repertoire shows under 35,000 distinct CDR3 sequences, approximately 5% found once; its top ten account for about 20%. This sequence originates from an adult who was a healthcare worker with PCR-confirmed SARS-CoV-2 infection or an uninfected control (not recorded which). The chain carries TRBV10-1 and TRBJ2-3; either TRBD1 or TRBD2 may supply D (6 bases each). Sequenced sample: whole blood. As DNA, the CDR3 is TGCGCCAGCAGTGAGTCGCAGTCAGGGGAGGAAGATACGCAGTATTTT. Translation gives CASSESQSGEEDTQYF.